This is a list of T cell receptor beta chains from one sample in a study of OX40 agonist ivuxolimab in advanced cancers. Clones were sequenced by immunoSEQ multiplex PCR, and TCRdb holds only the in-frame ones, with some missing. Here the sample spans about 35,000 clones, 84% being singletons. The source was CD4+ or CD8+ T cells sorted from blood, collected in a trial of the OX40 agonist ivuxolimab. The origin of the receptors is an adult with an advanced solid tumor such as melanoma, head and neck, liver or kidney cancer. The CDR3 runs from the conserved cysteine through the conserved F or W. D genes are given only for firm matches. Size tells how often a clone was seen (once, few, many) or the class of an expanded clone, and some rows leave it out.

d_call: -
j_call: TRBJ2-7
v_call: TRBV9
clone_size: -
cdr3_aa: CASSPGLSSYEQYF
cdr3_nt: TGTGCCAGCAGCCCGGGCCTGAGCTCCTACGAGCAGTACTTC

d_call: -
j_call: TRBJ1-4
v_call: TRBV5-1
clone_size: -
cdr3_aa: CASSNRGLTNEKLFF
cdr3_nt: TGCGCCAGCAGCAATAGGGGGTTGACTAATGAAAAACTGTTTTTT

d_call: -
j_call: TRBJ2-6
v_call: TRBV5-1
clone_size: -
cdr3_aa: CASSFSTSSLSGANVLTF
cdr3_nt: TGCGCCAGCAGCTTCTCGACCAGCTCTCTTTCTGGGGCCAACGTCCTGACTTTC

d_call: -
j_call: TRBJ1-4
v_call: TRBV6-1
clone_size: -
cdr3_aa: CASSEDGFANEKLFF
cdr3_nt: TGTGCCAGCAGTGAAGATGGGTTCGCTAATGAAAAACTGTTTTTT

d_call: -
j_call: TRBJ2-7
v_call: TRBV6-1
clone_size: few
cdr3_aa: CASSLTVLWEQYF
cdr3_nt: TGTGCCAGCAGTTTGACTGTTTTGTGGGAGCAGTACTTC

d_call: -
j_call: TRBJ2-7
v_call: TRBV10-2
clone_size: -
cdr3_aa: CASSEPSPYEQYF
cdr3_nt: TGCGCCAGCAGTGAGCCCAGCCCCTACGAGCAGTACTTC

d_call: -
j_call: TRBJ2-1
v_call: TRBV7-2
clone_size: -
cdr3_aa: CASSLGGISYNEQFF
cdr3_nt: TGTGCCAGCAGCTTAGGCGGGATCTCCTACAATGAGCAGTTCTTC

d_call: -
j_call: TRBJ2-3
v_call: TRBV10-1
clone_size: -
cdr3_aa: CASSCPSDLSTDTQYF
cdr3_nt: TGCGCCAGCAGTTGCCCATCGGATCTGAGCACAGATACGCAGTATTTT

d_call: -
j_call: TRBJ2-3
v_call: TRBV5-1
clone_size: -
cdr3_aa: CASNPGTGVNTQYF
cdr3_nt: TGCGCCAGCAACCCCGGGACGGGGGTGAATACGCAGTATTTT

d_call: -
j_call: TRBJ1-1
v_call: TRBV14
clone_size: -
cdr3_aa: CASSQEVSGSEAFF
cdr3_nt: TGTGCCAGCAGCCAAGAGGTATCCGGGAGTGAAGCTTTCTTT

d_call: -
j_call: TRBJ1-5
v_call: TRBV19
clone_size: -
cdr3_aa: CASSIDEEGGQPQHF
cdr3_nt: TGTGCCAGTAGTATAGATGAAGAGGGCGGTCAGCCCCAGCATTTT

d_call: TRBD1
j_call: TRBJ1-2
v_call: TRBV5-8
clone_size: -
cdr3_aa: CASSRRTGRNYGYTF
cdr3_nt: TGTGCCAGCAGCAGAAGGACAGGACGTAACTATGGCTACACCTTC

d_call: -
j_call: TRBJ1-1
v_call: TRBV6-6
clone_size: -
cdr3_aa: CASSPDPRMNTEAFF
cdr3_nt: TGTGCCAGCAGCCCCGACCCCCGAATGAACACTGAAGCTTTCTTT

d_call: -
j_call: TRBJ1-2
v_call: TRBV6-5
clone_size: once
cdr3_aa: CASSLTGTSYGYTF
cdr3_nt: TGTGCCAGCAGCCTGACAGGCACCAGCTATGGCTACACCTTC

d_call: -
j_call: TRBJ1-1
v_call: TRBV18
clone_size: -
cdr3_aa: CADSTPRLNTEAFF
cdr3_nt: TGTGCCGACTCTACACCCCGCTTGAACACTGAAGCTTTCTTT

d_call: -
j_call: TRBJ2-1
v_call: TRBV5-6
clone_size: -
cdr3_aa: CASTKREITYEQFF
cdr3_nt: TGTGCCAGCACAAAGAGGGAGATTACCTATGAGCAGTTCTTC

d_call: -
j_call: TRBJ2-3
v_call: TRBV5-1
clone_size: -
cdr3_aa: CASSSAGSTDTQYF
cdr3_nt: TGCGCCAGCAGCTCCGCGGGGAGCACAGATACGCAGTATTTT

d_call: -
j_call: TRBJ2-3
v_call: TRBV7-2
clone_size: -
cdr3_aa: CASSERVGADTQYF
cdr3_nt: TGTGCCAGCAGCGAGCGGGTCGGAGCAGATACGCAGTATTTT

d_call: TRBD2
j_call: TRBJ2-1
v_call: TRBV10-1
clone_size: -
cdr3_aa: CATSRGGSYNEQFF
cdr3_nt: TGCGCCACCAGCCGGGGGGGATCCTACAATGAGCAGTTCTTC

d_call: -
j_call: TRBJ2-7
v_call: TRBV28
clone_size: -
cdr3_aa: CASSLYRPGEQYF
cdr3_nt: TGTGCCAGCAGTTTATACCGCCCGGGCGAGCAGTACTTC

d_call: -
j_call: TRBJ1-1
v_call: TRBV19
clone_size: -
cdr3_aa: CASIHAANTEAFF
cdr3_nt: TGTGCCAGTATTCACGCAGCGAACACTGAAGCTTTCTTT

d_call: -
j_call: TRBJ1-5
v_call: TRBV19
clone_size: -
cdr3_aa: CASSADPDGNQPQHF
cdr3_nt: TGTGCCAGTAGTGCGGACCCGGACGGCAATCAGCCCCAGCATTTT

d_call: TRBD2
j_call: TRBJ2-1
v_call: TRBV5-6
clone_size: -
cdr3_aa: CASSLGLAGGNEQFF
cdr3_nt: TGTGCCAGCAGCCTAGGACTAGCGGGGGGGAATGAGCAGTTCTTC

d_call: -
j_call: TRBJ2-1
v_call: TRBV7-2
clone_size: -
cdr3_aa: CASSLVQLGVKNEQFF
cdr3_nt: TGTGCCAGCAGCTTAGTTCAGCTGGGGGTTAAAAATGAGCAGTTCTTC

d_call: -
j_call: TRBJ1-2
v_call: TRBV28
clone_size: -
cdr3_aa: CASTHLDRNYGYTF
cdr3_nt: TGTGCCAGCACTCACTTAGACAGAAACTATGGCTACACCTTC

d_call: -
j_call: TRBJ2-3
v_call: TRBV4-2
clone_size: -
cdr3_aa: CASSPREGPDTQYF
cdr3_nt: TGTGCCAGCAGCCCCCGCGAGGGGCCGGATACGCAGTATTTT

d_call: TRBD2
j_call: TRBJ2-7
v_call: TRBV28
clone_size: -
cdr3_aa: CASSLLGTSNEQYF
cdr3_nt: TGTGCCAGCAGTTTACTCGGGACTAGCAACGAGCAGTACTTC

d_call: -
j_call: TRBJ2-7
v_call: TRBV7-3
clone_size: -
cdr3_aa: CASSLSRGTEQYF
cdr3_nt: TGTGCCAGCAGCTTATCTCGGGGGACCGAGCAGTACTTC

d_call: TRBD2
j_call: TRBJ2-3
v_call: TRBV5-1
clone_size: -
cdr3_aa: CASSLLVAGQGDTQYF
cdr3_nt: TGCGCCAGCAGCTTGCTGGTAGCGGGGCAGGGAGATACGCAGTATTTT

d_call: TRBD1
j_call: TRBJ2-7
v_call: TRBV30
clone_size: -
cdr3_aa: CASQPGQGFYEQYF
cdr3_nt: TGTGCCTCCCAGCCGGGACAGGGGTTCTACGAGCAGTACTTC

d_call: TRBD1
j_call: TRBJ2-7
v_call: TRBV4-2
clone_size: -
cdr3_aa: CASSQEDRDYEQYF
cdr3_nt: TGTGCCAGCAGCCAAGAAGACAGGGACTACGAGCAGTACTTC

d_call: -
j_call: TRBJ2-6
v_call: TRBV5-1
clone_size: -
cdr3_aa: CASSLQGAGGANVLTF
cdr3_nt: TGCGCCAGCAGCTTGCAAGGGGCGGGTGGGGCCAACGTCCTGACTTTC

d_call: -
j_call: TRBJ2-3
v_call: TRBV5-1
clone_size: medium-sized
cdr3_aa: CASRGPGTGDTQYF
cdr3_nt: TGCGCCAGCAGAGGGCCCGGGACGGGAGATACGCAGTATTTT

d_call: TRBD2
j_call: TRBJ2-2
v_call: TRBV5-6
clone_size: -
cdr3_aa: CASRFQRGVVTGELFF
cdr3_nt: TGTGCCAGCAGGTTCCAGCGGGGGGTGGTGACCGGGGAGCTGTTTTTT

d_call: -
j_call: TRBJ2-7
v_call: TRBV5-1
clone_size: -
cdr3_aa: CASSGWESGAYEQYF
cdr3_nt: TGCGCCAGCAGCGGTTGGGAATCCGGGGCCTACGAGCAGTACTTC

d_call: TRBD1
j_call: TRBJ1-3
v_call: TRBV5-6
clone_size: -
cdr3_aa: CASSAQGAPGNTIYF
cdr3_nt: TGTGCCAGCAGCGCACAGGGGGCGCCCGGAAACACCATATATTTT

d_call: -
j_call: TRBJ1-3
v_call: TRBV28
clone_size: -
cdr3_aa: CATRTANTIYF
cdr3_nt: TGTGCCACCAGGACTGCGAACACCATATATTTT

d_call: TRBD2
j_call: TRBJ2-7
v_call: TRBV18
clone_size: -
cdr3_aa: CASSGLAGPYEQYF
cdr3_nt: TGTGCCAGCTCTGGACTAGCGGGGCCCTACGAGCAGTACTTC

d_call: -
j_call: TRBJ2-5
v_call: TRBV5-1
clone_size: -
cdr3_aa: CASNDQETQYF
cdr3_nt: TGCGCCAGCAACGACCAAGAGACCCAGTACTTC

d_call: -
j_call: TRBJ1-1
v_call: TRBV23-1
clone_size: few
cdr3_aa: CASSLLPGQNTEAFF
cdr3_nt: TGCGCCAGCAGTCTCCTCCCGGGCCAGAACACTGAAGCTTTCTTT

d_call: -
j_call: TRBJ1-1
v_call: TRBV2
clone_size: -
cdr3_aa: CASNFLLDTEAFF
cdr3_nt: TGTGCCAGCAACTTTCTCCTGGATACTGAAGCTTTCTTT

d_call: TRBD1
j_call: TRBJ2-2
v_call: TRBV9
clone_size: -
cdr3_aa: CASSPRQGRNTGELFF
cdr3_nt: TGTGCCAGCAGCCCCAGACAGGGGCGAAACACCGGGGAGCTGTTTTTT

d_call: TRBD1
j_call: TRBJ1-5
v_call: TRBV23-1
clone_size: -
cdr3_aa: CASSQSPGQGRNYSNQPQHF
cdr3_nt: TGCGCCAGCAGTCAATCGCCGGGACAGGGGAGGAACTATAGCAATCAGCCCCAGCATTTT

d_call: -
j_call: TRBJ2-5
v_call: TRBV7-8
clone_size: once
cdr3_aa: CASSSRDQEETQYF
cdr3_nt: TGTGCCAGCAGCAGCCGGGACCAAGAAGAGACCCAGTACTTC

d_call: -
j_call: TRBJ1-2
v_call: TRBV6-5
clone_size: -
cdr3_aa: CASSYSSVYGYTF
cdr3_nt: TGTGCCAGCAGTTACTCGAGTGTTTATGGCTACACCTTC

d_call: TRBD1
j_call: TRBJ1-1
v_call: TRBV4-2
clone_size: once
cdr3_aa: CASSQDMGTGNTNTEAFF
cdr3_nt: TGTGCCAGCAGCCAAGATATGGGGACAGGGAACACGAACACTGAAGCTTTCTTT

d_call: -
j_call: TRBJ1-4
v_call: TRBV5-4
clone_size: -
cdr3_aa: CASSLFSTKGGKLFF
cdr3_nt: TGTGCCAGCAGCTTGTTCAGTACCAAGGGAGGAAAACTGTTTTTT

d_call: -
j_call: TRBJ2-7
v_call: TRBV7-2
clone_size: -
cdr3_aa: CASSLAQVGIYEQYF
cdr3_nt: TGTGCCAGCAGCTTAGCGCAGGTAGGGATCTACGAGCAGTACTTC

d_call: -
j_call: TRBJ1-1
v_call: TRBV10-2
clone_size: -
cdr3_aa: CASSEQGRTEAFF
cdr3_nt: TGCGCCAGCAGTGAGCAGGGACGGACTGAAGCTTTCTTT

d_call: -
j_call: TRBJ1-6
v_call: TRBV2
clone_size: -
cdr3_aa: CASSGTNSPLHF
cdr3_nt: TGTGCCAGCAGTGGCACTAATTCACCCCTCCACTTT